This T cell receptor beta chain was found in a study of blood T cell repertoires in COVID-19. Study-level information: Samples taken during acute and convalescent COVID-19 were collected in the United States, Italy and Spain. PBMCs, B-cell-depleted T cells, or T cells were the source of the cDNA or gDNA that made up the material.

The CDR3 loop spans 12 amino acids. Trimming took 4 bases from V and 4 from J, leaving 4 bases between them. Looked up from germline, CDR1 is MNHEY and CDR2 is SMNVEV (reference sequence). Someone with COVID-19 had been met by exposed participants within 2 weeks before study entry. Original handling: Reference gene primer amplification gave nucleated cell count estimates. Only in-frame clones appear in the TCRdb table, and some are missing; sequencing was by immunoSEQ multiplex PCR. The V and J calls and clone size were taken over from that table, and D and trimming were inferred from the DNA. The table includes 200,000 to 250,000 clones, over 70% detected once.

Input material: PBMCs or T cells enriched from blood (not recorded which). The chain has TRBV27 and TRBJ2-2; D is unclear. This receptor was obtained from a young woman who had been exposed to COVID-19. The CDR3 bases are TGTGCCAGCAGTTCCCTCACCGGGGAGCTGTTTTTT. Its translation: CASSSLTGELFF.